These 16 T cell receptor beta chains share one sample of origin, sequenced in a study of graft-versus-host responses after intestinal transplantation. Profiled with immunoSEQ multiplex PCR; TCRdb holds only in-frame clones, not every one. The data hold more than 95,000 clones, with over 75% observed a single time. The antigens for these receptors are not known. The sample was unstimulated CD4+ T cells sorted from spleen or lymph node cells, taken before intestinal transplant. All receptors come from a human donor who received an intestinal transplant.

This clone was counted a few times. The chain employs TRBV5-1 and TRBJ2-7; 7 bases fit TRBD2. After removal of 0 bases from V and 3 bases from J, the junction contained 6 bases not matched to a gene. The germline V gene encodes CDR1 SGHRS and CDR2 YFSETQ. The CDR3 spans 15 residues. CDR3 amino acids: CASSLAGTTNYEQYF. CDR3 bases: TGCGCCAGCAGCTTGGCCGGGACTACTAACTACGAGCAGTACTTC.

This chain links TRBV5-4 with TRBJ2-5, with TRBD2 matching over 12 bases. Trimming removed 4 bases from V and 5 bases from J; junction bases left unmatched: 12. The CDR3 spans 17 residues. In germline, CDR1 is SGHNT, CDR2 YYREEE (reference sequence). CDR3 amino acids: CASSVRSSGGAFETQYF. CDR3 sequence (DNA): TGTGCCAGCAGCGTGAGATCTAGCGGGGGGGCCTTTGAGACCCAGTACTTC.

V gene TRBV5-8 combines with J gene TRBJ1-2, with 8 bases lining up with TRBD1. Germline V lookup: CDR1 SGHTS, CDR2 YDEGEE. The junction had 10 bases not matched to a gene; V was cut back by 5 bases and J by 1 base. This CDR3 has 16 residues. In nucleotides, the CDR3 is TGTGCCAGCAGACCGACTCCGGGACAGGATAACTATGGCTACACCTTC. Translation gives CASRPTPGQDNYGYTF.

CDR3 bases: TGTGCCAGCACTCCTAAGTGGGGGGGGCCAGAGACCCAGTACTTC. Its protein is CASTPKWGGPETQYF. The chain employs TRBV6-5 and TRBJ2-5; tentative D call: TRBD2 (7 bases). CDR1 MNHEY and CDR2 SVGAGI come from the germline V gene. The V gene lost 7 bases and the J gene lost 4 bases, with 19 bases spanning the gap. The CDR3 is 15 residues long.

The J gene is TRBJ2-7, the V gene TRBV2, with TRBD1 identical over 8 bases. CDR1 SNHLY and CDR2 FYNNEI come from the germline V gene. The CDR3 is 15 residues long. With 6 bases clipped from V and 4 bases from J, the junction kept 11 bases outside the gene matches. CDR3 sequence reads: CASRERQGQTYEQYF. CDR3 DNA: TGTGCCAGCAGGGAGAGACAGGGGCAGACTTACGAGCAGTACTTC.

CDR3 in DNA: TGTGCCAGCAGCTTAGACCGGGGGAACTATGGCTACACCTTC. It yields the protein CASSLDRGNYGYTF. The chain recombines TRBV7-8 with TRBJ1-2; a weak D match, TRBD1 (5 bases). Germline lookup yields CDR1 SGHVS and CDR2 FQNEAQ. The CDR3 is 14 residues long. Deletions cut 1 base from V and 2 bases from J, with 8 bases between. Complete variable domain (other parts from reference TRBV7-8 and TRBJ1-2): GAGVSQSPRYKVAKRGQDVALRCDPISGHVSLFWYQQALGQGPEFLTYFQNEAQLDKSGLPSDRFFAERPEGSVSTLKIQRTQQEDSAVYLCASSLDRGNYGYTFGSGTRLTVV.

The rearrangement links TRBV6-5 to TRBJ2-5; TRBD2 matches at 13 bases. V lost 4 bases and J lost 7; bases outside the gene matches: 0. This CDR3 has 13 residues. Per the germline V gene, CDR1 is MNHEY and CDR2 is SVGAGI. CDR3 in amino acids: CASSWTSGGTQYF. CDR3 coding DNA: TGTGCCAGCAGTTGGACTAGCGGGGGGACCCAGTACTTC.

This rearrangement joins TRBV28 to TRBJ2-2; tentatively, D is TRBD2 (6 bases). Per germline, CDR1 MDHEN and CDR2 SYDVKM. The CDR3 is made up of 16 amino acids. Trimming removed 5 bases from V and 0 bases from J, with 13 bases in between. The CDR3 sequence is CASSAPGGPNTGELFF. CDR3 coding DNA: TGTGCCAGCAGTGCCCCCGGGGGACCGAACACCGGGGAGCTGTTTTTT.

This clone was seen a single time. The V call is TRBV7-2, the J call TRBJ1-6, with 10 bases identical to TRBD1. V shed 2 bases, J shed 9 bases, and the junction held 4 bases outside the gene matches. The CDR3 runs 15 residues. Germline-derived CDR1 and CDR2 are SGHTA and FQGNSA. CDR3 sequence (DNA): TGTGCCAGCAGCTTATCGGGACAGGGGCTTTCACCCCTCCACTTT. This encodes CASSLSGQGLSPLHF.

The genes are TRBV6-1 and TRBJ2-1; a possible D gene is TRBD2 (5 bases). CDR1 is MNHNS, CDR2 SASEGT, per germline. V lost 7 bases and J 3 bases, leaving 10 bases between the germline ends. This CDR3 region has 13 residues. For the CDR3, the DNA is TGTGCCAGCAAGCGGACCCTCTACAATGAGCAGTTCTTC. This translates into CASKRTLYNEQFF.

V usage is TRBV11-2 and J usage is TRBJ1-5; D may be TRBD1 (5 bases). The length of the CDR3 is 15 residues. Trimming removed 2 bases at V and 6 bases at J, with 14 bases between. The germline V gene has CDR1 SGHAT and CDR2 FQNNGV. CDR3 region: CASSLITGWGQPQHF. CDR3 bases: TGTGCCAGCAGCTTAATTACAGGTTGGGGTCAGCCCCAGCATTTT.

The chain recombines TRBV27 with TRBJ2-5, with 10 bases identical to TRBD2. V was pared by 7 bases and J by 5 bases, with 7 bases of the junction left unmatched. Germline V gene lookup returns CDR1 MNHEY and CDR2 SMNVEV (reference sequence). The CDR3 is 14 amino acids. CDR3 amino acids: CASKLAGVAETQYF. The CDR3 nucleotides read TGTGCCAGCAAGCTAGCGGGAGTGGCGGAGACCCAGTACTTC.

CDR3 sequence (DNA): TGTGCCAGCAGTGCCGAGAAAAGATACAATGAGCAGTTCTTC. This sequence encodes CASSAEKRYNEQFF. The rearrangement joins TRBV2 to TRBJ2-1; unclear D gene. Germline loops: CDR1 SNHLY, CDR2 FYNNEI. V lost 4 bases and J 4 bases, leaving 11 bases between the germline ends. The CDR3 is 14 residues long.

This clone has a single count. The rearrangement uses TRBV4-3 and TRBJ2-1; TRBD1 aligns across 8 bases. The J segment lost 4 bases and the V segment lost 4 bases, leaving 12 bases of the junction unmatched. Per germline, CDR1 LGHNA and CDR2 YSLEER. The CDR3 runs to 17 residues. CDR3 sequence: CASSPYLGQGFYNEQFF. For the CDR3, the DNA is TGCGCCAGCAGCCCATATCTTGGACAGGGTTTTTACAATGAGCAGTTCTTC.

The CDR3 DNA sequence: TGTGCCAGCAGCGCGAACCCCCCTCCTGGAGGGGAGCAGTTCTTC. As protein: CASSANPPPGGEQFF. The J gene is TRBJ2-1, the V gene TRBV9; maybe TRBD2 (6 bases). CDR3 length: 15 residues. V lost 3 bases to trimming and J lost 10 bases, with 20 bases between them. Germline CDR1 reads SGDLS; CDR2 reads YYNGEE.

This chain joins TRBV28 and TRBJ1-1, with 7 bases lining up with TRBD1. CDR1 is MDHEN, CDR2 SYDVKM, per germline. This CDR3 is built from 15 residues. J gave up 7 bases and V 6 bases, and 14 bases lay outside the gene matches. The CDR3 nucleotides are TGTGCCAGCAGCTTGGCTTCGCGGGGACAGTTTGAAGCTTTCTTT. Residues: CASSLASRGQFEAFF.